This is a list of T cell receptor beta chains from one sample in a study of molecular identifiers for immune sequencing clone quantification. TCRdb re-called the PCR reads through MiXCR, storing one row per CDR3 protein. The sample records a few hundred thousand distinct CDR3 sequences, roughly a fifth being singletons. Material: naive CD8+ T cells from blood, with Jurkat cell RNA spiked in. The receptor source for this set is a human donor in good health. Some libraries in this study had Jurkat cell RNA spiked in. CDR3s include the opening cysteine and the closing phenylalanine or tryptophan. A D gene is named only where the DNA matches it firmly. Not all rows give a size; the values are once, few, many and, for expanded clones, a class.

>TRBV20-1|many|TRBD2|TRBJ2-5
CSARDPREAGVGETQYF
TGCAGTGCTAGAGATCCCCGGGAAGCGGGAGTTGGTGAGACCCAGTACTTC
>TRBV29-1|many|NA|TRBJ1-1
CSVEDRSAPEAFF
TGCAGCGTTGAAGATCGGTCGGCGCCTGAAGCTTTCTTT
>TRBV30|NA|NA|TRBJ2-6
CAWSEGAGANVLTF
TGTGCCTGGAGTGAGGGGGCTGGGGCCAACGTCCTGACTTTC
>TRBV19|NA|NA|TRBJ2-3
CASSTQRDFPTDTQYF
TGTGCCAGTAGTACGCAACGGGACTTCCCCACAGATACGCAGTATTTT
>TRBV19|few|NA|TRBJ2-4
CASSIVGGRSKNIQYF
TGTGCCAGTAGTATAGTCGGCGGACGGAGCAAAAACATTCAGTACTTC
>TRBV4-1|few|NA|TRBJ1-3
CASSQAQGSSGNTIYF
TGCGCCAGCAGCCAAGCCCAGGGGAGCTCTGGAAACACCATATATTTT
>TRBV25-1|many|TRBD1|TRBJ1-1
CASSESKLGTGRLTEAFF
TGTGCCAGCAGTGAATCCAAGCTCGGGACAGGGAGGTTGACTGAAGCTTTCTTT
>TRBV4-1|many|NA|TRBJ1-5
CASSQGPQGDNQPQHF
TGCGCCAGCAGCCAAGGCCCACAGGGAGACAATCAGCCCCAGCATTTT
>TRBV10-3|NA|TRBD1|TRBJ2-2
CAISVRDRAATGELFF
TGTGCCATCAGTGTCCGGGACAGGGCTGCCACCGGGGAGCTGTTTTTT
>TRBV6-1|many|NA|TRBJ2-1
CASSPQMAGEQFF
TGTGCCAGCAGTCCGCAGATGGCCGGTGAGCAGTTCTTC
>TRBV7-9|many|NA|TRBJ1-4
CASSTNGGATNEKLFF
TGTGCCAGCAGCACCAACGGAGGTGCAACTAATGAAAAACTGTTTTTT
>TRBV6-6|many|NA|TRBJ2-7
CASSYGGDYEQYF
TGTGCCAGCAGTTACGGCGGGGACTACGAGCAGTACTTC
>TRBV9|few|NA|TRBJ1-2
CASKGAGNNYGYTF
TGTGCCAGCAAAGGGGCCGGGAATAACTATGGCTACACCTTC
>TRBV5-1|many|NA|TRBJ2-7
CASSLEGILEWNF
TGCGCCAGCAGCTTGGAAGGGATTCTAGAATGGAACTTC
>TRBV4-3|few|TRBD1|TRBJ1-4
CASSQGPGTGGEKLFF
TGCGCCAGCAGCCAAGGCCCTGGGACAGGTGGCGAAAAACTGTTTTTT
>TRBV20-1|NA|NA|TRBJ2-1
CSARVPPGQFF
TGCAGTGCTAGAGTGCCCCCGGGGCAGTTCTTC
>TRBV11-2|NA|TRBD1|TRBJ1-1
CASSLTGTGMPEAFF
TGTGCCAGCAGCTTAACCGGGACAGGGATGCCTGAAGCTTTCTTT
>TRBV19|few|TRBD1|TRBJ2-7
CASSGVTGTGTYEQYF
TGTGCCAGTAGTGGGGTCACCGGGACAGGCACCTACGAGCAGTACTTC
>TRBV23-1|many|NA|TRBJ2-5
CASSQSPGLPPETQYF
TGCGCCAGCAGTCAATCCCCGGGGCTCCCACCAGAGACCCAGTACTTC
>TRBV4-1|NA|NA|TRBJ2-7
CASSLADRANEQYF
TGCGCCAGCAGCCTTGCGGACCGGGCCAACGAGCAGTACTTC
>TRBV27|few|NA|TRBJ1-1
CASSLSGTPNTEAFF
TGTGCCAGCAGTTTATCGGGGACACCGAACACTGAAGCTTTCTTT
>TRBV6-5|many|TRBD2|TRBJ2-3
CASSYERGADTQYF
TGTGCCAGCAGTTACGAGCGGGGGGCAGATACGCAGTATTTT
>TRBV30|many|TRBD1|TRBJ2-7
CAWSWGQGSLYEQYF
TGTGCCTGGAGCTGGGGACAGGGTAGTCTTTACGAGCAGTACTTC
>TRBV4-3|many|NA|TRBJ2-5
CASSQDRSPAAQYF
TGCGCCAGCAGCCAAGATCGCAGCCCCGCGGCCCAGTACTTC
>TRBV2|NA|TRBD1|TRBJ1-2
CASSEPGTVGYGYTF
TGTGCCAGCAGTGAGCCCGGGACAGTGGGTTATGGCTACACCTTC
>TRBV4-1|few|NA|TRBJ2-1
CASSPWTASYNEQFF
TGCGCCAGCAGCCCCTGGACAGCCTCCTACAATGAGCAGTTCTTC
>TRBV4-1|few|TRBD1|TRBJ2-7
CASSRSRGRLNEQYF
TGCGCCAGCAGCCGATCCAGGGGGCGCCTGAACGAGCAGTACTTC
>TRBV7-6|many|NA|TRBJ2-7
CASSLVTEGQGGEQYF
TGTGCCAGCAGCTTAGTGACTGAGGGTCAGGGTGGCGAGCAGTACTTC
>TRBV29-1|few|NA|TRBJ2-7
CSVGSSYEQYF
TGCAGCGTTGGGTCCAGCTACGAGCAGTACTTC
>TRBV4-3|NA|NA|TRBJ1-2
CASNQAGNYGYTF
TGCGCCAGCAACCAAGCAGGGAACTATGGCTACACCTTC
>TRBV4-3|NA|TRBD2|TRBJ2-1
CASSRGTSGYNEQFF
TGCGCCAGCAGCCGCGGGACTAGCGGATACAATGAGCAGTTCTTC
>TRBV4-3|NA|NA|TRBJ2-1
CASSQDFPSGLYNEQFF
TGCGCCAGCAGCCAAGATTTCCCCAGCGGTCTCTACAATGAGCAGTTCTTC
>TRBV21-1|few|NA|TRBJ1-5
CASTYHRDREDDQPQHF
TGTGCCAGCACATACCACCGGGACAGGGAAGACGATCAGCCCCAGCATTTT
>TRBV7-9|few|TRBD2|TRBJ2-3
CASSLDLTLAGDTTDTQYF
TGTGCCAGCAGCTTAGATTTGACCCTAGCGGGAGACACGACAGATACGCAGTATTTT
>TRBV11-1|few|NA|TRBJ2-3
CASSRFGGVADTQYF
TGTGCCAGCAGCCGTTTCGGAGGAGTCGCAGATACGCAGTATTTT
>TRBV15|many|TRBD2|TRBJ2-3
CATSSRTSGMQDTQYF
TGTGCCACCAGCAGCAGGACTAGCGGGATGCAAGATACGCAGTATTTT
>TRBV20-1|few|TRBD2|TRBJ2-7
CSATSGAYEQYF
TGCAGTGCTACTAGCGGGGCCTACGAGCAGTACTTC
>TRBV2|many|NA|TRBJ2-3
CASSAGQSSTDTQYF
TGTGCCAGCAGTGCGGGGCAGTCTAGCACAGATACGCAGTATTTT
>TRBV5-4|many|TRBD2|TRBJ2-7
CATSRAGAYEQYF
TGTGCCACTTCGCGAGCGGGGGCCTACGAGCAGTACTTC
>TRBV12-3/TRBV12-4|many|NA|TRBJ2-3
CASSLEPDTQYF
TGTGCCAGCAGTTTGGAACCAGATACGCAGTATTTT
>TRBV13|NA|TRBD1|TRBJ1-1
CANSLAGGTEAFF
TGTGCCAACAGCTTAGCAGGGGGCACTGAAGCTTTCTTT
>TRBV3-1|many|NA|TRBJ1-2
CASSPSGQYYGYTF
TGTGCCAGCAGCCCTTCCGGACAGTATTATGGCTACACCTTC
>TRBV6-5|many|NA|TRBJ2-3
CASSYWAGDTQYF
TGTGCCAGCAGTTACTGGGCCGGGGATACGCAGTATTTT
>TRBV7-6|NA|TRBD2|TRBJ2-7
CASSLDRGGAPYEQYF
TGTGCCAGCAGCTTAGATCGCGGGGGTGCCCCCTACGAGCAGTACTTC
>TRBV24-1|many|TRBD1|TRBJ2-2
CATSDYPGQGRTGELFF
TGTGCCACCAGTGATTATCCGGGACAGGGCAGGACCGGGGAGCTGTTTTTT
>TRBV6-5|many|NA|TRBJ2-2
CASTPAASPNTGELFF
TGTGCCAGCACCCCCGCTGCATCACCGAACACCGGGGAGCTGTTTTTT
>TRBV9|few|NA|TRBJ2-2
CASSVEGGTNTGELFF
TGTGCCAGCAGCGTAGAGGGCGGGACGAACACCGGGGAGCTGTTTTTT
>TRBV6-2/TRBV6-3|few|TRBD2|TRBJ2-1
CACGGAYNEQFF
TGTGCCTGCGGGGGGGCCTACAATGAGCAGTTCTTC
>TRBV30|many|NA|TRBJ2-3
CAWKGSLDTQYF
TGTGCCTGGAAAGGGTCGCTGGATACGCAGTATTTT
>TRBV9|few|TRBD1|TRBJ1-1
CASSVSSTGWTEAFF
TGTGCCAGCAGCGTCTCATCGACAGGGTGGACTGAAGCTTTCTTT
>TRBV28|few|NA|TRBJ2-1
CASSPGRKEVNEQFF
TGTGCCAGCAGTCCTGGTCGGAAGGAGGTTAATGAGCAGTTCTTC
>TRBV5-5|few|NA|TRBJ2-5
CASSTSGGRETQYF
NA
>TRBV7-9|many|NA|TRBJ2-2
CASSPNVQGNTGELFF
TGTGCCAGCAGCCCTAACGTACAGGGGAACACCGGGGAGCTGTTTTTT
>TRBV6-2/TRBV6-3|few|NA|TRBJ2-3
CASSYDAGASTDTQYF
TGTGCCAGCAGTTACGATGCGGGGGCCAGCACAGATACGCAGTATTTT